There are a few counts of the clone carrying this TCR beta chain. Primers for the PCR totalled 60 Vbeta and 13 Jbeta. Method: immunoSEQ multiplex PCR; TCRdb's copy keeps in-frame clones and lacks some. The table has roughly 120,000 clones, approximately 15% seen once. This record belongs to a study of cytomegalovirus exposure and HLA in healthy donors. CDR3 length: 16 residues. Germline lookup yields CDR1 MGHRA and CDR2 YSYEKL. V shed 0 bases, J shed 6 bases, and the junction held 6 bases outside the gene matches. The sequencing sample was made of PBMCs. The chain joins TRBV4-1 to TRBJ1-5; TRBD1 agrees at 9 bases. This sequence originates from a woman aged 18-29 years in good health and CMV-seronegative. The DNA of the CDR3 is TGCGCCAGCAGCCAAGATCTGGGACAGGGCTTTCAGCCCCAGCATTTT. It specifies CASSQDLGQGFQPQHF.